This T cell receptor beta chain was retrieved from a study of shared clonotypes between healthy human individuals. Broader study findings: Non-shared clonotypes displayed generation probabilities falling below those of clonotypes present in all four donors. Among the subsets, naive ones generally showed larger estimated richness than memory ones.

Points on this clone: Antigen: not known.

Each of the donors was a healthy adult who was HIV-negative and had not had a recent acute infection or vaccination. Some clones are missing from TCRdb's copy, which holds only in-frame ones; the method was immunoSEQ multiplex PCR. The table includes 2 million to 2.5 million clones, about 90% detected once. The CDR3 is 14 residues long. Germline CDR1 and CDR2: KGHSH and LQKENI. Deletions cut 6 bases from V and 0 bases from J, with 11 bases between. Material: naive CD4+ T cells from PBMCs. Stated subset: CD45RA+ positively selected. This clonotype originated in a man aged 18 to 35 in good health. Some clones in this sample may be carry-over from other donors' samples. The rearrangement joins TRBV18 to TRBJ2-5; D is perhaps TRBD1 (6 bases). Here the CDR3 DNA reads TGTGCCAGCTCCTACAGGGCGGACCAAGAGACCCAGTACTTC. This encodes CASSYRADQETQYF.